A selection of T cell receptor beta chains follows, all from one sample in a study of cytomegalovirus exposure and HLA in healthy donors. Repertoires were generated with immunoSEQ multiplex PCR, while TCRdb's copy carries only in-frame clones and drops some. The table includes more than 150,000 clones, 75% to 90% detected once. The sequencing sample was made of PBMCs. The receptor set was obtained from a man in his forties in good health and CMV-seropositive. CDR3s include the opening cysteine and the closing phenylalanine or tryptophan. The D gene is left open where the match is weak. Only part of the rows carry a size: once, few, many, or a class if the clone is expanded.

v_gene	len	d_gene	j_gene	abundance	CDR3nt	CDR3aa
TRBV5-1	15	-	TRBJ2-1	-	TGCGCCAGCAGCTTGTCCGAGGGCTCCTACAATGAGCAGTTCTTC	CASSLSEGSYNEQFF
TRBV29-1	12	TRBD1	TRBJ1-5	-	TGCAGCGCAGGGGGACGGAATCAGCCCCAGCATTTT	CSAGGRNQPQHF
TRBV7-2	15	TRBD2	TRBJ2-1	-	TGTGCCAGCAGCCCCCAATGGCGGGGGGCCAATGAGCAGTTCTTC	CASSPQWRGANEQFF
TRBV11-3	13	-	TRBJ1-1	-	TGTGCCAGCAGCTTAGACCGGAACACTGAAGCTTTCTTT	CASSLDRNTEAFF
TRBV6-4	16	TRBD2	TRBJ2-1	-	TGTGCCAGCAGCCCCCAGGGCGGGGGGGCCGGGAATGAGCAGTTCTTC	CASSPQGGGAGNEQFF
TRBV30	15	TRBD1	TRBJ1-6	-	TGTGCCTGGAGTGGGGTTGGGACAGTTAATTCACCCCTCCACTTT	CAWSGVGTVNSPLHF
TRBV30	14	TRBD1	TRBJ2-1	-	TGTGCCTGGAGTATGCCAGGGGGCAACAATGAGCAGTTCTTC	CAWSMPGGNNEQFF
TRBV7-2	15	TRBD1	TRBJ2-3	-	TGTGCCAGCAGCTTAGGGGGACAGGGGTTGGATACGCAGTATTTT	CASSLGGQGLDTQYF
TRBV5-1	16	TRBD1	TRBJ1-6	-	TGCGCCAGCAGCTCGGGAGGGGGCGTCTATAATTCACCCCTCCACTTT	CASSSGGGVYNSPLHF
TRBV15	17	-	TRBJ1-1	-	TGTGCCACCAGCCCCCTTCTGGGTAGGGGGATCAACACTGAAGCTTTCTTT	CATSPLLGRGINTEAFF
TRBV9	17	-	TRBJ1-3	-	TGTGCCAGCAGCGTAGTTGGACAGCCAATCTCTGGAAACACCATATATTTT	CASSVVGQPISGNTIYF
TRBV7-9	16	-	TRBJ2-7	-	TGTGCCAGCAGCTTAGTAGGGTGGGGCCAGGCGGTCGAGCAGTACTTC	CASSLVGWGQAVEQYF
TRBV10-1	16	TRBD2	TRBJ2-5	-	TGCGCCAGCAGTGATGGCCAGCGGGGGGAGGGAGAGACCCAGTACTTC	CASSDGQRGEGETQYF
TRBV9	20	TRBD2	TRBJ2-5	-	TGTGCCAGCAGCACCACCGGAGGAGGGGCTAGCGGGGGCCCTACGGAGACCCAGTACTTC	CASSTTGGGASGGPTETQYF
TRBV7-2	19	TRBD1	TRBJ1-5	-	TGTGCCAGCAGTCCGGGACAGGGGGCCCCCGGGCCCCCCAATCAGCCCCAGCATTTT	CASSPGQGAPGPPNQPQHF
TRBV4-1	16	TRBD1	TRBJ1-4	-	TGCGCCAGCAGCCAAGACGACAGGGTTGGGGGGGAAAAACTGTTTTTT	CASSQDDRVGGEKLFF
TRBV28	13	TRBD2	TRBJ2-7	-	TGTGCCAGCACCATGGACGGGGGGTCCGAGCAGTACTTC	CASTMDGGSEQYF
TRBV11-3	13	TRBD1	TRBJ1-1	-	TGTGCCAGCAGCTCCGGACAGGGGGCTGAAGCTTTCTTT	CASSSGQGAEAFF
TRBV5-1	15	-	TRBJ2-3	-	TGCGCCAGCAGCGTGGGAGGACAGGCTCCAGATACGCAGTATTTT	CASSVGGQAPDTQYF
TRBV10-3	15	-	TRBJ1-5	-	TGTGCCATCAGTGAGACTACAGGCCTCAATCAGCCCCAGCATTTT	CAISETTGLNQPQHF
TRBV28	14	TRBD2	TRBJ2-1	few	TGTGCCAGCAGTTTCCCCCAGGGAGGGAATGAGCAGTTCTTC	CASSFPQGGNEQFF
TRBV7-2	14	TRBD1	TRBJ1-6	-	TGTGCCAGCAGCTCCGACAGGGGGAATTCACCCCTCCACTTT	CASSSDRGNSPLHF
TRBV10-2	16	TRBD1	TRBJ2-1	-	TGCGCCAGCAGTGATGGGGACAGGGGGCTACCCAATGAGCAGTTCTTC	CASSDGDRGLPNEQFF
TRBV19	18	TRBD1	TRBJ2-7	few	TGTGCCAGTAGTTCCGGACAGGGTTTCGCCTCGAGGGCCTACGAGCAGTACTTC	CASSSGQGFASRAYEQYF
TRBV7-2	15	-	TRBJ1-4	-	TGTGCCAGCAGCTTAAGCAGTGCGGCATTTGAAAAACTGTTTTTC	CASSLSSAAFEKLFF
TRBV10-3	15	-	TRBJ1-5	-	TGTGCCATCAGTGATCAGGATTATAGCAATCAGCCCCAGCATTTT	CAISDQDYSNQPQHF
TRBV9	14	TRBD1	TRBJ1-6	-	TGTGCCAGCAGCTTGGGACAGGTTAATTCACCCCTCCACTTT	CASSLGQVNSPLHF
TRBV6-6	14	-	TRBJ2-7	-	TGTGCCAGCAGTTACCGTGCGGGTTCCTACGAGCAGTACTTC	CASSYRAGSYEQYF
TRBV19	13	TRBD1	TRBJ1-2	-	TGTGCCAGTAGTACATACAGGGGACTCGGCTACACCTTC	CASSTYRGLGYTF
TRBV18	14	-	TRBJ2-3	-	TGTGCCAGCTCACCCACAGGGCGGGCAGATACGCAGTATTTT	CASSPTGRADTQYF
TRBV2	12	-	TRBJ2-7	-	TGTGCCAGCAGTGAACAGAACTACGAGCAGTACTTC	CASSEQNYEQYF
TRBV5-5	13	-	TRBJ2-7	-	TGTGCCAGCAGTTCAGGGACAACCTACGAGCAGTACTTC	CASSSGTTYEQYF
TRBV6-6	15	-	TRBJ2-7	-	TGTGCCAGCAGTTCGAACCGGGACACCTCCTACGAGCAGTACTTC	CASSSNRDTSYEQYF
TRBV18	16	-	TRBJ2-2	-	TGTGCCAGCTCACCCCCTGGGGGGACGAACACCGGGGAGCTGTTTTTT	CASSPPGGTNTGELFF
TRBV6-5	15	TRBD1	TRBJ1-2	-	TGTGCCAGCAGTTACTCGAAGGGACAGGGTAGGGGCTACACCTTC	CASSYSKGQGRGYTF
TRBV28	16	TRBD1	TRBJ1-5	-	TGTGCCAGCAGGGTCTCCCGTGACAGGGGTTATCAGCCCCAGCATTTT	CASRVSRDRGYQPQHF
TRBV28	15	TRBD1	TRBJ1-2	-	TGTGCCAGCAGTCCTGAAGGACAGGGCCACTATGGCTACACCTTC	CASSPEGQGHYGYTF
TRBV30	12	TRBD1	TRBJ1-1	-	TGTGCCTGGGACAGGGGGGAGACTGAAGCTTTCTTT	CAWDRGETEAFF
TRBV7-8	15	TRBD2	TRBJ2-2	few	TGTGCCAGCAGCTTACGGGGGGGGAACACCGGGGAGCTGTTTTTT	CASSLRGGNTGELFF
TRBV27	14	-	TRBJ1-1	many	TGTGCCAGCAGTACGGCACAGGGTCCGGGTGAAGCTTTCTTT	CASSTAQGPGEAFF
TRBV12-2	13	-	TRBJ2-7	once	TGTGCAAGTCGCTTAGTGACAGGGTACGAGCAGTACTTC	CASRLVTGYEQYF
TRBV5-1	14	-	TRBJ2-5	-	TGCGCCAGCAGCAGGGGGGGGGACCAAGAGACCCAGTACTTC	CASSRGGDQETQYF
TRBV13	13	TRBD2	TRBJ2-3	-	TGTGCCAGCAGCACGGGGGGGGTTGATACGCAGTATTTT	CASSTGGVDTQYF
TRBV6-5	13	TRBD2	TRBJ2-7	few	TGTGCCAGCAGTTCTCAGCGGGAATACGAGCAGTACTTC	CASSSQREYEQYF
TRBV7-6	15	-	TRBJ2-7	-	TGTGCCAGCAGCCCCCTTCAGGCGATGGCCTACGAGCAGTACTTC	CASSPLQAMAYEQYF
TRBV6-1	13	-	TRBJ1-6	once	TGCGCCAGCCGACGACAGTTGGATTCACCCCTCCACTTT	CASRRQLDSPLHF
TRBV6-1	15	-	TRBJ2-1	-	TGTGCCAGCAGTGAAAGTGAAGGACAGTTCAATGAGCAGTTCTTC	CASSESEGQFNEQFF